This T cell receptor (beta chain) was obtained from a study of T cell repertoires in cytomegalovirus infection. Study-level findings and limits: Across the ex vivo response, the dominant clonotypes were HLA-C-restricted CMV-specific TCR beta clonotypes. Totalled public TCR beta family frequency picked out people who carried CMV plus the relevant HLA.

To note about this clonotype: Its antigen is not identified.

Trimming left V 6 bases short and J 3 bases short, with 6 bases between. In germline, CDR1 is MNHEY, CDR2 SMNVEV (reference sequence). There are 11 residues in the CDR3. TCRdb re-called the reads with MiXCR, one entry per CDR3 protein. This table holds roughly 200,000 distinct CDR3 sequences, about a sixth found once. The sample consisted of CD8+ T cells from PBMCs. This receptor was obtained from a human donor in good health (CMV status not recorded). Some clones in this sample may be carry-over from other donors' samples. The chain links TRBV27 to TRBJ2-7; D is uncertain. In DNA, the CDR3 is TGTGCCAGCAGGCTGAACTACGAGCAGTACTTC. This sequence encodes CASRLNYEQYF.